This entry lists 4 T cell receptor beta chains sequenced from one sample in a study of CD8+CD57+ T cells in acquired aplastic anemia. Genomic DNA provided the template from which TCR beta VDJ and CDR3 profiles were obtained. One entry per CDR3 protein results from TCRdb running MiXCR on the reads. Here the sample spans fewer than 200,000 distinct CDR3 sequences, over 40% being singletons. Those patients picked for sequencing had displayed CD8+CD57+ cell expansion on flow cytometry. Sequenced material: sorted CD4+, CD8+, or CD8+CD57+ T cells (not recorded which) from PBMCs. These receptors were taken from a human donor with aplastic anemia.

J is TRBJ1-2 and V is TRBV6-1; tentatively, D is TRBD1 (6 bases). This CDR3 has 15 amino acids. V shed 1 base and J shed 3 bases, with 12 bases lying between them. Germline V gene data show CDR1 as MNHNS and CDR2 as SASEGT. CDR3 loop: CASSEGYRAYYGYTF. The DNA of the CDR3 is TGTGCCAGCAGTGAAGGGTACAGGGCTTACTATGGCTACACCTTC.

The rearrangement links TRBV29-1 to TRBJ1-1, with D tentatively TRBD1 (5 bases). CDR3 length equals 13 residues. Trimming stripped 7 bases from V and 1 base from J, with 13 bases between. CDR1 and CDR2 (germline): SQVTM, ANQGSEA. The CDR3 DNA follows: TGCAGCGCCTCCGGACATTCGAACACTGAAGCTTTCTTT. Protein: CSASGHSNTEAFF.

The chain combines TRBV7-2 with TRBJ2-7; D is unresolved. This CDR3 contains 12 residues. CDR1 is SGHTA and CDR2 is FQGNSA in the germline V gene. The V end lost 5 bases, the J end lost 5 bases, and 10 bases lay between the germline ends. The CDR3 nucleotides read TGTGCCAGCAGCCTAGGGTGGGACGAGCAGTACTTC. This encodes CASSLGWDEQYF.

This clonotype was observed at least ten times. The J gene is TRBJ1-5, the V gene TRBV20-1; D may be TRBD1 (5 bases). Trimming left V 4 bases short and J 3 bases short, with 13 bases between. Per germline, CDR1 DFQATT and CDR2 SNEGSKA (reference sequence). CDR3 length equals 14 residues. CDR3 in DNA: TGCAGTGCTAAAATGACAGCATACAATCAGCCCCAGCATTTT. This translates into CSAKMTAYNQPQHF.